The clone carrying this T cell receptor (beta chain) was seen a handful of times. Its antigen is currently unknown. V gave up 2 bases and J gave up 5 bases, with 15 bases separating them. CDR3 length equals 15 residues. Unique molecular identifiers were incorporated during preparation of the TCRbeta library. TCRdb passed the PCR reads through MiXCR, listing each CDR3 protein once. The sample contains 700,000 to 950,000 distinct CDR3 sequences, roughly 16% of which appear only once. This record comes from a study of T-cell reconstitution after alpha-beta-depleted transplantation in children. Findings of the study overall: The main origin of T-cell counts and diversity one year after transplant was newly produced T cells. Alpha-beta T cells about two months after transplant reportedly derived from several hundred expanded graft clones.

Sequencing was performed on PBMCs, mostly from graft donor cells, taken 360 days after TCRalphabeta/CD19-depleted stem cell transplant. The receptor's source is a male patient aged 10 to 17 who had a stem cell transplant for acute lymphoblastic leukemia, so the T cells may come from the graft donor. The chain combines TRBV12-3 or TRBV12-4 with TRBJ2-5; no firm D call. The CDR3 sequence is CASSLLLGFRETQYF. The CDR3 region has the DNA TGTGCCAGCAGTTTACTGCTGGGGTTCCGGGAGACCCAGTACTTC.